The rows below give T cell receptor beta chains drawn from one sample of a study of read filtering for tumor transcriptome and immune sequencing. TCRdb analysed the reads with MiXCR anew, one entry per CDR3 protein. The sample has 100,000 to 150,000 distinct CDR3 sequences; roughly 13% are singletons. What was sequenced was a population of CD138-negative cells sorted from bone marrow. Source of these receptors: a donor aged 40 or older with multiple myeloma. CDR3s leave out the opening cysteine and the closing phenylalanine or tryptophan.

v_call cdr3_aa
TRBV10-3 AISEIGNTIY
TRBV14 ASSNRDRDTGELF
TRBV29-1 SVEELPSQGGYT
TRBV6-5 ASSYAARQVYEQY
TRBV5-1 ASSSNAGTSSGMEQF
TRBV18 ASSPRTGGGTDTQY
TRBV6-1 ASSVEPDYGYT
TRBV12-3/TRBV12-4 ASSKNSEAF
TRBV12-5 ASASRRSVRNTIY
TRBV9 ASSSLGVNTEAF
TRBV7-9 ASSRGQGAEKLF
TRBV7-3 ASSSEKGVEDRVLYWGNQPQH
TRBV29-1 SVAPSLQYIGKRLYNEQF
TRBV18 ASAASGSTDTQY
TRBV27 ATLDTDTQY
TRBV7-6 ASSEGTSPYTQY
TRBV18 ASSQVGTSNPGELF
TRBV20-1 SARGLGPNLAGELF
TRBV20-1 SAPYRQGNNEQF
TRBV6-6 ASSGNGQQETQY
TRBV11-2 ASSPGGDTQY
TRBV7-2 ASSLELGHQAF
TRBV12-3/TRBV12-4 ASSPTSGRAGEQY
TRBV27 ASSFRTGYARNTEAF
TRBV6-6 ASSVSGNEAF
TRBV5-4 ASSSRQGYDEQF
TRBV6-1 ASSEWQGKTNNEQF
TRBV4-2 ASSHPNDLEQF
TRBV20-1 SAPRRAGEASTDTQY
TRBV27 ASSSGRASGNTIY
TRBV6-5 ASRDPQGPQH
TRBV6-1 ASRDRNEQY
TRBV20-1 SAPRGDRDTDTQY
TRBV6-5 ASKAATLAGGTDTQY
TRBV15 ATSSLTLGTSGRAFNEQF
TRBV20-1 SARARGSQNTEAF
TRBV2 ASSEAGLPQETQY
TRBV4-1 ASSHRDGGSTSYEQY
TRBV6-5 ASSYAGLAGAKDTQY
TRBV7-9 ASSLISDLPY
TRBV6-5 ASSARATEAF
TRBV30 AWDRGRKTGELF